This TCR beta chain was sequenced in a study of monozygotic twins with inflammatory bowel disease (dated by TCRdb to the late 2010s). Background on the whole study: The complete study included about 30 monozygotic twin pairs: 19 IBD-discordant Danish pairs and nine German pairs, of which four were IBD-concordant and five were IBD-discordant. Each individual had, on average, about 151 000 unique TCRalpha sequences and 181 000 unique TCRbeta sequences available for analysis. The search for disease-associated traits relied mainly on comparing IBD patients with their genetically identical healthy co-twins within discordant pairs. Results the study describes overall, beyond this receptor: TCRbeta repertoire diversity, by inverse Simpson index, was decreased in IBD patients compared with their healthy co-twins. IBD patients shared fewer clonotypes with other individuals than healthy twins did, most markedly in patients showing signs of disease activity. Different T cell subtypes could not be distinguished in the analysis. Concordant and discordant twins showed no difference in repertoire similarity, possibly because of limited statistical power. The results gave no support for a single strong signal or clonotype linked to IBD. Differing immunosuppressive treatments among patients may have added background noise and inter-individual variability to the repertoires.

The library was produced with 5' RACE. Preparation of each TCR library used approximately 3.5 ug of total RNA. cDNA was synthesized with SMARTScribe reverse transcriptase in eight separate reactions per sample. During cDNA synthesis, template switching introduced unique molecular identifiers that contained a 6-nucleotide sample barcode. TCRalpha and TCRbeta cDNA was amplified by two nested PCRs of 16 and 9 cycles, with bead purification after each PCR. Before amplification, the cDNA was treated with uracil DNA-glycosylase and purified using the QIAquick PCR purification kit. In the second PCR, Illumina TruSeq-compatible adapters and sample-specific barcodes were added. TapeStation and Qubit were used to check library quality and concentration, and about 5 ng of each library was pooled. Pooled libraries were sequenced on an Illumina HiSeq2500 single-index Rapid Run with 2 x 100 bp reads and custom sequencing primers. On the study's bioinformatics: PCR and sequencing errors were corrected by UMI-based consensus assembly using MiGEC version 1.2.6. V(D)J alignment, clonotype assembly and CDR3 extraction were performed with MiXCR version 2.1.1. Normalisation of gene usage, clonotype sharing and MAIT/NKT TCR abundance was achieved by analysing the top 1000, 10 000 and 20 000 clonotypes per sample. Diversity was computed as the inverse Simpson index with the vegan R package after downsampling to 27 000 UMIs. Paired Mann-Whitney U tests were applied to discordant twin pairs, with Benjamini-Hochberg correction for multiple testing. TCRdb reprocessed the reads, reporting each CDR3 protein sequence once and no DNA. The V and J calls and clone size come from TCRdb's table, not from the authors' own analysis. The table for this sample shows 420,000 or so distinct CDR3 sequences. The top ten clones comprise 2% to 3% of the sample.

In regard to this clonotype: The clone's antigen remains unknown.

From each donor, a roughly 2.3 ml peripheral blood sample was collected into PAXgene tubes and stored at -80 degrees C. Without any T cell sorting, total RNA was extracted from whole blood using the PAXgene blood miRNA kit on an automated QIAcube. Peripheral blood from monozygotic twin pairs who were concordant or discordant for inflammatory bowel disease underwent deep TCRalpha and TCRbeta repertoire profiling using unique molecular barcoding. Smoking habits were recorded for all twin pairs, with individuals classified as current, former or never smokers. Sample: blood. This clonotype originated in a human donor with ulcerative colitis or Crohn's disease, or a healthy co-twin of an affected twin (not recorded which).

Here the CDR3 is given as CASSPGTEGYEQYF. The V gene is TRBV4-3 and the J gene is TRBJ2-7. The CDR3 runs 14 residues from the cysteine to the phenylalanine. No DNA appears here. From a lookup of the germline V gene, CDR1 and CDR2 are LGHNA and YSLEER.